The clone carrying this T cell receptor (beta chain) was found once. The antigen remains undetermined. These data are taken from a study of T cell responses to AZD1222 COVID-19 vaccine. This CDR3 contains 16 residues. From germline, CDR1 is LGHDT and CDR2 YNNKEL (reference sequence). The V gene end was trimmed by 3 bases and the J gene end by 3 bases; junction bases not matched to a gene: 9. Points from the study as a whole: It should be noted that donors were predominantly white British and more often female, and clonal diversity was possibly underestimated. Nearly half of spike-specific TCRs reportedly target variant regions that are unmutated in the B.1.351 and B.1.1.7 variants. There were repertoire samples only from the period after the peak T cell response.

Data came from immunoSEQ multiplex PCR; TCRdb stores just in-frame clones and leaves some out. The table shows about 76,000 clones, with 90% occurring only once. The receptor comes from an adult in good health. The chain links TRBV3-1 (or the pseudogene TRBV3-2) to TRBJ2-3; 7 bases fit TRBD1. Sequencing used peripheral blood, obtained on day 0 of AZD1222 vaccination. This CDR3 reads CASSHDSGGRTDTQYF. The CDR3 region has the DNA TGTGCCAGCAGCCATGATTCAGGGGGTCGTACAGATACGCAGTATTTT.